These 10 T cell receptor beta chains came from one sample sequenced in a study of T cell repertoires in cytomegalovirus infection. MiXCR, applied by TCRdb to the reads, yields one record per CDR3 protein. The top ten clones hold under 7.5% of a sample with some 220,000 distinct CDR3 sequences, around 6.4% of them seen once. The source material was PBMCs. Receptor source: a human donor in good health (CMV status not recorded). Some clones in this sample may be carry-over from other donors' samples.

Regarding this clonotype: A much bigger clone sits one base away, suggesting this may be a read error. The rearrangement uses TRBV29-1 and TRBJ2-2; D is unclear. V was clipped by 6 bases and J by 4 bases, with 15 bases between them. CDR3 size: 14 residues. CDR1 is SQVTM, CDR2 ANQGSEA, per germline. CDR3 in DNA: TGCAGCGTCCGCTCGCGATTTCGCACCGGGGAGCTGTTTTTT. Translated, it gives CSVRSRFRTGELFF.

This clonotype was seen many times. The genes are TRBV12-3 or TRBV12-4 and TRBJ1-1, with 7 bases that match TRBD1. V lost 6 bases to trimming and J lost 3 bases; unmatched junction nucleotides: 4. The length of the CDR3 is 13 residues. Here the CDR3 DNA reads TGTGCCAGCAGGATAACAGGGGACACTGAAGCTTTCTTT. Residues: CASRITGDTEAFF.

This clonotype appeared many times. J is TRBJ2-2 and V is TRBV5-1, with 8 bases that match TRBD1. V shed 4 bases and J 8 bases; nucleotides not matched to a gene: 7. The germline V gene encodes CDR1 SGHRS and CDR2 YFSETQ. The CDR3 is made up of 14 amino acids. This chain's CDR3 is CASSVGTGVGELFF. CDR3 in DNA: TGCGCCAGCAGCGTTGGGACAGGCGTGGGGGAGCTGTTTTTT.

Ten or more counts support this clonotype. This chain links TRBV10-3 with TRBJ1-1; TRBD1 is a possible D gene (6 bases). Germline CDR1 and CDR2: ENHRY and SYGVKD. Trimming shortened V by 10 bases and J by 4 bases, and 19 bases separated the two germline ends. The CDR3 has 14 residues. CDR3 DNA: TGTGCCACCGACACAGGGAAGGTCAGCACTGAAGCTTTCTTT. Its protein product is CATDTGKVSTEAFF.

The chain uses TRBV20-1 and TRBJ2-5, with TRBD1 identical over 7 bases. This CDR3 contains 14 residues. Germline CDR1 DFQATT, CDR2 SNEGSKA (reference sequence). V shed 0 bases, J shed 4 bases, and the junction held 5 bases outside the gene matches. The CDR3 DNA reads as TGCAGTGCTAGAGATCGTAACAGGGGAGAGACCCAGTACTTC. This translates into CSARDRNRGETQYF.

This clonotype was detected many times. This chain connects TRBV20-1 to TRBJ2-7; no firm D call. This CDR3 is 12 amino acids long. Germline V lookup: CDR1 DFQATT, CDR2 SNEGSKA (reference sequence). Trimming pared 0 bases from V and 7 bases from J, leaving 10 bases between. This CDR3 is CSARDGVREQYF. The CDR3 coding sequence is TGCAGTGCTAGAGATGGGGTGAGGGAGCAGTACTTC.

Ten or more counts support this clonotype. The J gene is TRBJ1-2, the V gene TRBV4-1, with D perhaps TRBD1 (6 bases). V dropped 0 bases and J dropped 6 bases, with 11 bases sitting between them. Germline-derived CDR1 and CDR2 are MGHRA and YSYEKL. CDR3 length: 14 residues. The CDR3 here is CASSQEQGLNGYTF. The CDR3 DNA is TGCGCCAGCAGCCAAGAACAGGGTCTTAATGGCTACACCTTC.

There are many counts of this clonotype. The chain combines TRBV7-2 with TRBJ2-7; the D gene is possibly TRBD1 (6 bases). Trimming took off 5 bases at V and 0 bases at J, with 14 bases between the two ends. CDR1 and CDR2 (germline): SGHTA, FQGNSA. The CDR3 contains 15 residues. CDR3 sequence reads: CASSPRTASSYEQYF. The CDR3 DNA is TGTGCCAGCAGCCCGCGGACAGCGAGCTCCTACGAGCAGTACTTC. Looking up the rest from reference TRBV7-2 and TRBJ2-7 gives the full variable domain: GAGVSQSPSNKVTEKGKDVELRCDPISGHTALYWYRQSLGQGLEFLIYFQGNSAPDKSGLPSDRFSAERTGGSVSTLTIQRTQQEDSAVYLCASSPRTASSYEQYFGPGTRLTVT.

There are a few counts of this clonotype. The chain joins TRBV5-8 to TRBJ1-3; D gene unclear. Germline V CDR1 and CDR2: SGHTS, YDEGEE. V lost 4 bases and J lost 0, with 14 bases in between. CDR3 length equals 16 residues. CDR3 protein: CASSIRRSPSGNTIYF. In DNA, the CDR3 is TGTGCCAGCAGCATTCGACGGAGTCCCTCTGGAAACACCATATATTTT.

This clonotype came up many times. The chain carries TRBV19 and TRBJ2-7; D is undetermined. CDR3 length equals 13 residues. Looked up from germline, CDR1 is LNHDA and CDR2 is SQIVND (reference sequence). Trimming took 3 bases from V and 5 from J, leaving 11 bases between them. Here the CDR3 DNA reads TGTGCCAGTAGTATTCGGGTCGTGGACGAGCAGTACTTC. Translating it yields CASSIRVVDEQYF.